This T cell receptor (beta chain) was identified during a study of blood T cell repertoires in COVID-19. Across the whole study: Sites in the United States, Italy and Spain provided acute and convalescent COVID-19 samples. PBMCs, B-cell-depleted T cells, or T cells were the source of the cDNA or gDNA that made up the material.

This CDR3 comprises 16 residues. Trimming stripped 5 bases from V and 1 base from J, with 15 bases between. Germline-derived CDR1 and CDR2 are MNHEY and SMNVEV (reference sequence). Authors' data handling: Using reference gene primer amplification, nucleated cell counts were estimated. The protocol was immunoSEQ multiplex PCR, while the TCRdb copy is restricted to in-frame clones and leaves out a portion. Clone size and the V and J calls come from that table; the DNA yielded D and trimming. The repertoire holds approximately 140,000 clones, with roughly 85% as singletons. The J gene is TRBJ2-1, the V gene TRBV27; perhaps TRBD1 as D (6 bases). The origin of this receptor is a man between 65 and 85 years old with acute or convalescent COVID-19. Sequencing was carried out using peripheral blood. The CDR3 DNA follows: TGTGCCAGCAGTCACAGGGATCGTCCTTCCTACAATGAGCAGTTCTTC. Protein sequence: CASSHRDRPSYNEQFF.